What follows are 17 T cell receptor gamma chains derived from one specimen sequenced in a study of intestinal T cells in coeliac disease. The TRG library came from approximately 0.2 ug of biopsy DNA amplified with LymphoTrack primers. TCRdb used CATT to re-call clones from the multiplex PCR reads. The data contain 2,000 to 2,500 gamma-chain clones, 45% of them singletons. Ten to eleven formalin-fixed paraffin-embedded scrolls, each 5 µm thick, supplied each case's genomic DNA. Sequenced material: a duodenal biopsy. The receptor source for this set is a human donor with celiac disease.

Sample share makes this clone large. The V gene is TRGV11, the J gene TRGJ1 or TRGJ2. TRGV11 is designated an ORF whose function remains uncertain. The CDR3 contains 12 residues. V shed 4 bases and J 4 bases; nucleotides not matched to a gene: 1. CDR3 in DNA: TGTGCCTGCTGGATTAGCTATTATAAGAAACTCTTT. Translating gives CACWISYYKKLF.

This rearrangement joins TRGV8 to TRGJ1 or TRGJ2. Germline-derived CDR1 and CDR2 are VENAVY and YDSYNSRV. The CDR3 consists of 13 residues. V lost 3 bases to trimming and J lost 3 bases; unmatched junction nucleotides: 5. The CDR3 region is CATWDRIYYKKLF. As DNA, the CDR3 is TGTGCCACCTGGGATCGTATTTATTATAAGAAACTCTTT.

In this sample, this clone turned up a few times. The chain links TRGV3 to TRGJP1. Germline CDR1 is VTNTFY and CDR2 is YDVSTARD (reference sequence). V dropped 0 bases and J dropped 0; count of bases not matched to a gene: 4. The CDR3 consists of 16 residues. The CDR3 nucleotides read TGTGCCACCTGGGACAGGCGGGATACCACTGGTTGGTTCAAGATATTT. This encodes CATWDRRDTTGWFKIF.

This rearrangement joins TRGV10 to TRGJ1 or TRGJ2. TRGV10 is an ORF, and what it does is uncertain. The CDR3 has 14 amino acids. The J segment lost 7 bases and the V segment lost 8 bases, leaving 15 bases of the junction unmatched. This CDR3 reads CAAWDPPGGYKKLF. The CDR3 DNA reads as TGTGCTGCGTGGGACCCGCCGGGAGGATATAAGAAACTCTTT.

This clone occurred a few times. This chain links TRGV3 with TRGJ1 or TRGJ2. Germline values: CDR1 VTNTFY, CDR2 YDVSTARD (reference sequence). V gave up 6 bases and J gave up 2 bases; unmatched junction bases: 4. CDR3 length equals 12 residues. CDR3 sequence (DNA): TGTGCCACCTGGACCTATTATTATAAGAAACTCTTT. It specifies CATWTYYYKKLF.

The rearrangement joins TRGV10 to TRGJ1 or TRGJ2. TRGV10 belongs to the ORF category, with a function that is uncertain. CDR3 length: 13 residues. The junction had 6 bases not matched to a gene; V was cut back by 8 bases and J by 1 base. The CDR3 nucleotides read TGTGCTGCGTGGGGCGACAATTATTATAAGAAACTCTTT. As protein: CAAWGDNYYKKLF.

As concerns this clone: A much larger clone sits a single nucleotide away, making a read error possible. DNA for the CDR3: TGTGCCACCTGGGACAGGCCCGCAGCTTATAGTAATTGGATCAAGACGTTT. Encoded protein: CATWDRPAAYSNWIKTF. The chain employs TRGV3 and TRGJP2. Germline values: CDR1 VTNTFY, CDR2 YDVSTARD (reference sequence). The CDR3 is 17 amino acids.

This chain uses TRGV2 with TRGJ1 or TRGJ2. The CDR3 contains 13 residues. V dropped 0 bases and J dropped 6; count of bases not matched to a gene: 5. The germline V gene has CDR1 EGSNGY and CDR2 YDSYNSKV. The CDR3: CATWDGRVYKKLF. CDR3 nucleotides: TGTGCCACCTGGGACGGGCGGGTTTATAAGAAACTCTTT.

The chain carries TRGV10 and TRGJP1. TRGV10 is annotated as an ORF whose role is uncertain. The J segment lost 8 bases and the V segment lost 8 bases, leaving 15 bases of the junction unmatched. The CDR3 is 15 residues long. CDR3 nucleotides: TGTGCTGCGTGGGATTTGGGGGGGGGGGGTTGGTTCAAGATATTT. Translating gives CAAWDLGGGGWFKIF.

This chain connects TRGV9 to TRGJ1 or TRGJ2. Germline V gives CDR1 GITISATS, CDR2 ISYDGTV (reference sequence). V shed 3 bases and J 6 bases; nucleotides not matched to a gene: 8. CDR3 length: 13 amino acids. In DNA form, the CDR3 reads TGTGCCTTGTGGGAGCTGAGGAGTTATAAGAAACTCTTT. Its translation: CALWELRSYKKLF.

This sequence joins TRGV5 and TRGJ1 or TRGJ2. CDR3 length: 11 amino acids. Germline CDR1 is VINAFY and CDR2 is YDVSNSKD. Trimming took 9 bases from V and 1 from J; bases not matched to a gene: 3. Written as DNA, the CDR3 is TGTGCCACCCCAAATTATTATAAGAAACTCTTT. It encodes CATPNYYKKLF.

There are a few counts of this clone. V and J are TRGV9 and TRGJ1 or TRGJ2. V shed 2 bases and J 3 bases; nucleotides not matched to a gene: 4. Germline V gene data show CDR1 as GITISATS and CDR2 as ISYDGTV (reference sequence). This CDR3 has 13 amino acids. CDR3 nucleotide sequence: TGTGCCTTGTGGGAGGGCCCTTATTATAAGAAACTCTTT. Its protein is CALWEGPYYKKLF.

This clone has more than one count but fewer than ten. The rearrangement links TRGV4 to TRGJ1 or TRGJ2. After removal of 4 bases from V and 7 bases from J, the junction contained 10 bases not matched to a gene. The germline gives CDR1 EGSTGY, CDR2 YDSYTSSV. The CDR3 contains 13 residues. The CDR3 coding sequence is TGTGCCACCTGGGAGGTATTTTGCTATAAGAAACTCTTT. Protein: CATWEVFCYKKLF.

This clone came up a few times. This chain uses TRGV3 with TRGJ1 or TRGJ2. The V gene end was trimmed by 0 bases and the J gene end by 5 bases; junction bases not matched to a gene: 10. CDR3 length equals 15 residues. CDR1 is VTNTFY and CDR2 is YDVSTARD in the germline V gene (reference sequence). The CDR3 sequence: CATWDRPVEDYKKLF. The DNA of the CDR3 is TGTGCCACCTGGGACAGGCCTGTCGAGGATTATAAGAAACTCTTT.

Worth noting for this clone: Being one base from a much bigger clone, this may be a read error. Additional DNA sequences in this sample encode the identical CDR3. This chain links TRGV5 with TRGJ1 or TRGJ2. Germline loops: CDR1 VINAFY, CDR2 YDVSNSKD. This CDR3 region has 16 residues. CDR3 bases: TGTGCCACCTGGGACAGTCTCCAGCCTAATTATTATAAGAAACTCTTC. Translating gives CATWDSLQPNYYKKLF.

Details on this clone: This may come from a read error, since a much larger clone is one base off. V usage is TRGV10 and J usage is TRGJP1. TRGV10 is given ORF status, its function remaining uncertain. This CDR3 comprises 17 residues. Losses at the gene ends were 8 bases for V and 0 bases for J; bases not matched to a gene: 13. CDR3 loop: CAAWDHIIYTTGWFKIF. CDR3 bases: TGTGCTGCGTGGGACCACATTATTTATACCACTGGTTGGTTCAAGATATTT.

The rearrangement joins TRGV2 to TRGJ1 or TRGJ2. The ends lost 5 bases at V and 10 bases at J; junction bases unmatched: 17. The CDR3 consists of 14 residues. The germline V gene has CDR1 EGSNGY and CDR2 YDSYNSKV. DNA for the CDR3: TGTGCCACCTGGGGACGGGCCGAGGTGTGGAAGAAACTCTTT. Translating gives CATWGRAEVWKKLF.